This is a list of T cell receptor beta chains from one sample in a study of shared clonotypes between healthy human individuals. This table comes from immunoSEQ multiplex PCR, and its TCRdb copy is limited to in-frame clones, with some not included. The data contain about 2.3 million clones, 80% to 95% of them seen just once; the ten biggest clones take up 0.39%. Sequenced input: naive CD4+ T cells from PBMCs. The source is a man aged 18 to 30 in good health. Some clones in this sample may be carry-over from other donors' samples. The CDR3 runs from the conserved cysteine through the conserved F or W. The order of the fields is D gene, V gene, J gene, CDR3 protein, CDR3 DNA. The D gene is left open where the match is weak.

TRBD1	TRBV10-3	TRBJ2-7	CAISTGGGYEQYF	TGTGCCATCAGTACAGGGGGCGGCTACGAGCAGTACTTC
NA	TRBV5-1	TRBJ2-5	CASSLVSEETQYF	TGCGCCAGCAGCTTGGTTTCAGAAGAGACCCAGTACTTC
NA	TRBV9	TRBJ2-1	CASNRQTNEQFF	TGTGCCAGCAACCGACAGACCAATGAGCAGTTCTTC
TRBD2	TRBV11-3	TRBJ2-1	CASSSQTSGFNNEQFF	TGTGCCAGCAGCTCCCAAACTAGCGGGTTTAACAATGAGCAGTTCTTC
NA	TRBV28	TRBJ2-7	CASSLSPEFNEQYF	TGTGCCAGCAGTTTATCCCCGGAGTTCAACGAGCAGTACTTC
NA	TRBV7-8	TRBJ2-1	CASSLREGSPTEQFF	TGTGCCAGCAGCTTAAGGGAAGGCAGTCCTACTGAGCAGTTCTTC
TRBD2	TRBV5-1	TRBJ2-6	CASSFRTSGNVLTF	TGCGCCAGCAGCTTTCGGACTAGCGGTAACGTCCTGACTTTC
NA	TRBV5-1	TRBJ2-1	CASSLRRSSYNEQFF	TGCGCCAGCAGCTTACGGAGGAGCTCCTACAATGAGCAGTTCTTC
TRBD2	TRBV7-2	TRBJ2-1	CASSTRGTSQYEQFF	TGTGCCAGCAGCACGCGGGGGACTAGCCAGTACGAGCAGTTCTTC
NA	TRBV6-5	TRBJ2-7	CASRNSPGIAYEQYF	TGTGCCAGCAGAAACTCGCCCGGTATTGCCTACGAGCAGTACTTC